Ten or more counts support the clone carrying this T cell receptor beta chain. Its cognate antigen is unknown. Germline values: CDR1 KGHDR, CDR2 SFDVKD. Trimming removed 5 bases from V and 1 base from J, with 8 bases in between. The CDR3 spans 14 residues. This entry comes from a study of T-cell reconstitution after alpha-beta-depleted transplantation in children. Molecular barcoding with unique molecular identifiers was used for the TCRbeta library. TCRdb itself ran the PCR reads through MiXCR, one entry per CDR3 protein. The data contain just under 150,000 distinct CDR3 sequences, roughly 9% of them singletons. Findings and limits, study-wide: Diversity and T-cell counts at one year after transplant derived mostly from new T cells.

The gene calls are TRBV24-1 and TRBJ2-1; D gene ambiguous. The specimen was PBMCs, mostly from graft donor cells, collected 180 days after TCRalphabeta/CD19-depleted stem cell transplant. The sequence was collected from a female patient aged 2-9 years who had a stem cell transplant for congenital amegakaryocytic thrombocytopenia, so the T cells may come from the graft donor. In DNA, the CDR3 is TGTGCCACCAGTGCCAGCCCGTCCTACAATGAGCAGTTCTTC. It specifies CATSASPSYNEQFF.